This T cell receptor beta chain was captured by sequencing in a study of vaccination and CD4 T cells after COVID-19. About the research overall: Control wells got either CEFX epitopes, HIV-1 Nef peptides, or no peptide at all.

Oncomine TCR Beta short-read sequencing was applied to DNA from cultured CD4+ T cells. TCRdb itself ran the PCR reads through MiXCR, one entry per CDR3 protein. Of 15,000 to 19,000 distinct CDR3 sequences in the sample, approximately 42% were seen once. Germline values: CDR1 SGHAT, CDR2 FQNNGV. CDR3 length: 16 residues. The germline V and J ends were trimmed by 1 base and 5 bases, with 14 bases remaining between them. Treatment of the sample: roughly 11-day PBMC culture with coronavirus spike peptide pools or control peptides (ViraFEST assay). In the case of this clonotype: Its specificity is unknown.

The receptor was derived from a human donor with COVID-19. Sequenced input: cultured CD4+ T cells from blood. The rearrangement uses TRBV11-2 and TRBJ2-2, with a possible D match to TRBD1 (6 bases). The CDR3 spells CASSLGAGVGTGELFF. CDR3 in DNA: TGTGCCAGCAGCTTAGGGGCAGGGGTAGGGACCGGGGAGCTGTTTTTT. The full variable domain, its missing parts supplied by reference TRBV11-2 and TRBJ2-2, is EAGVAQSPRYKIIEKRQSVAFWCNPISGHATLYWYQQILGQGPKLLIQFQNNGVVDDSQLPKDRFSAERLKGVDSTLKIQPAKLEDSAVYLCASSLGAGVGTGELFFGEGSRLTVL.